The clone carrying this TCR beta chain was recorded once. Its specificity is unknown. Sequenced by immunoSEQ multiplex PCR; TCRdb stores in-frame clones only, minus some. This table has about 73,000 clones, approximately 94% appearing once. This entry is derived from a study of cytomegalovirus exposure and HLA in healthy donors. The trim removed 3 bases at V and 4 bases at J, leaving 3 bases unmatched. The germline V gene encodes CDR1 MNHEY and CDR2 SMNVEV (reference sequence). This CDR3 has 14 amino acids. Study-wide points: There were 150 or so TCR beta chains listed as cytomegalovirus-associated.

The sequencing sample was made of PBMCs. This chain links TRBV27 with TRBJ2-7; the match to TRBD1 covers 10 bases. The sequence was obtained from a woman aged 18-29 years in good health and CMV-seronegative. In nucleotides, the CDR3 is TGTGCCAGCAGTTTGACAGGGGGCAAGTACGAGCAGTACTTC. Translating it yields CASSLTGGKYEQYF.